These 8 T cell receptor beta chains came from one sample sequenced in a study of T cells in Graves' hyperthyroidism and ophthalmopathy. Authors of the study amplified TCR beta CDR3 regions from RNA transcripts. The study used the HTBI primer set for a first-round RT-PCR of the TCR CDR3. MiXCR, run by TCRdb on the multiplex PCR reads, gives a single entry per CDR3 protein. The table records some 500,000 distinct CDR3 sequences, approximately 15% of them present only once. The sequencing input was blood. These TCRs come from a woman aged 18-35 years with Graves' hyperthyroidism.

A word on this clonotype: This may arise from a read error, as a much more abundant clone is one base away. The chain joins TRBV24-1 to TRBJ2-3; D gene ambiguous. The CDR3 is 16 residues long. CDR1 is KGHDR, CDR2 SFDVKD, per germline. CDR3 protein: CATGDFGSSGADTQYF. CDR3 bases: TGTGCCACCGGTGATTTCGGCAGCTCGGGCGCAGATACGCAGTATTTT.

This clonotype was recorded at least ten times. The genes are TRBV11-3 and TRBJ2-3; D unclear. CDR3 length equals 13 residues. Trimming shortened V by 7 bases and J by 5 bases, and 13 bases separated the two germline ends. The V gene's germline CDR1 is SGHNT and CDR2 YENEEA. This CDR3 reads CASKPSSEDTQYF. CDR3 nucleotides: TGTGCCAGCAAGCCATCCTCGGAAGATACGCAGTATTTT.

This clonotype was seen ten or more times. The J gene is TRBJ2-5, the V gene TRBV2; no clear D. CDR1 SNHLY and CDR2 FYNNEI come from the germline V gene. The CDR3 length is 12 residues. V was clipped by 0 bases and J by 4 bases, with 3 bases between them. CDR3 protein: CASSEAGETQYF. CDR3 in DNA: TGTGCCAGCAGTGAAGCGGGAGAGACCCAGTACTTC.

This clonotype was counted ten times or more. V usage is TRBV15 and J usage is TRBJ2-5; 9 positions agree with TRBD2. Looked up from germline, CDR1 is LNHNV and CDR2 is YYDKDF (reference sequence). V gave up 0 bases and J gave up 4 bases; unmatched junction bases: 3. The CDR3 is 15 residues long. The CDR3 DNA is TGTGCCACCAGCAGAGATTTTAGCGGGGGAGAGACCCAGTACTTC. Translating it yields CATSRDFSGGETQYF.

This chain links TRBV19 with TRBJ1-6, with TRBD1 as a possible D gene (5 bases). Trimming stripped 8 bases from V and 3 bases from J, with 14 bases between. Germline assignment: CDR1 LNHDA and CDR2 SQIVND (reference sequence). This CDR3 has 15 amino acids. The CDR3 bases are TGTGCCAGTCAGAACCGGGACGGCTATAATTCACCCCTCCACTTT. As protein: CASQNRDGYNSPLHF.

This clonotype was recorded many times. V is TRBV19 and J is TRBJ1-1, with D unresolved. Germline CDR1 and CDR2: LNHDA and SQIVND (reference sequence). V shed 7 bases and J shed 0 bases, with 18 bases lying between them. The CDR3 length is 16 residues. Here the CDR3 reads CASTTFRAEMNTEAFF. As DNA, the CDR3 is TGTGCCAGTACAACTTTTCGGGCTGAGATGAACACTGAAGCTTTCTTT.

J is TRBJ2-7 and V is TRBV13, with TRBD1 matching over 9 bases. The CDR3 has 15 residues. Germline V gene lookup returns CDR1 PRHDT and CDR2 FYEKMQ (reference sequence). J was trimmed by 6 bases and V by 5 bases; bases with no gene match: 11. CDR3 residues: CASSLLGQGKFEQYF. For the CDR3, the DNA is TGTGCCAGCAGCCTTCTGGGACAGGGAAAATTCGAGCAGTACTTC.

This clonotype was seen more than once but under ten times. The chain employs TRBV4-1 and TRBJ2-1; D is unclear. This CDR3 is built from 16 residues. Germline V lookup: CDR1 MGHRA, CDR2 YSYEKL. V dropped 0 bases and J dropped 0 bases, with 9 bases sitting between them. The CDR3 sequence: CASSQEPVSSYNEQFF. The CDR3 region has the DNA TGCGCCAGCAGCCAAGAACCGGTAAGCTCCTACAATGAGCAGTTCTTC.